This entry lists 16 T cell receptor gamma chains sequenced from one sample in a study of γδ T cells in repeated Plasmodium falciparum infection. Flow sorting of PBMC yielded separate Vgamma9/Vdelta2+ and Vdelta2-negative gammadelta T cell populations for bulk repertoire analysis. TCRdb re-called the multiplex PCR reads with CATT. The sample has over 25,000 gamma-chain clones, 3% seen once. Material: gamma-delta T cells from blood. Receptors were obtained from a pool of human donors (malaria-infected and uninfected, not separated).

This clone was observed a few times. This probably arose from a read error, given a far larger clone one base away. The sample carries other DNA sequences with the same CDR3. The rearrangement joins TRGV3 to TRGJ1 or TRGJ2. The J gene is not listed in TCRdb, so it was assigned here from a DNA match to germline. CDR3 length: 13 residues. Germline V gives CDR1 VTNTFY, CDR2 YDVSTARD (reference sequence). Here the CDR3 DNA reads TGTGCTACCTGGGACAGCGTTTATTATAAGAAACTCTTT. This encodes CATWDSVYYKKLF.

This clone is termed medium-sized (0.01 to 0.1%). The genes are TRGV8 and TRGJ1 or TRGJ2. The germline V gene has CDR1 VENAVY and CDR2 YDSYNSRV. V shed 2 bases, J shed 3 bases, and the junction held 4 bases outside the gene matches. The CDR3 runs 13 residues. CDR3 region: CATWDIGYYKKLF. The DNA for the CDR3 is TGTGCCACCTGGGATATCGGTTATTATAAGAAACTCTTT.

To note about this clone: A single base is all that separates this from a far larger clone, so a read error is likely. This sample also contains other DNA sequences that code for the same CDR3. V and J are TRGV9 and TRGJ1 or TRGJ2. Germline CDR1 reads GITISATS; CDR2 reads ISYDGTV (reference sequence). The CDR3 totals 22 residues. V dropped 0 bases and J dropped 4; count of bases not matched to a gene: 30. CDR3: CALWEVPPRRPRKKVSYYKKLF. In DNA, the CDR3 is TGTGCCTTGTGGGAGGTGCCCCCACGACGCCCTAGAAAGAAGGTCTCCTATTATAAGAAACTCTTT.

J is TRGJ1 or TRGJ2 and V is TRGV3. The J gene was missing in TCRdb and was found by matching the end of the DNA to germline. Germline CDR1 is VTNTFY and CDR2 is YDVSTARD (reference sequence). CDR3 length: 15 amino acids. Trimming at V came to 0 bases and at J to 4 bases, leaving 9 bases not matched to a gene. The chain's CDR3 is CATWDRQTRYYKKLF. The CDR3 bases are TGTGCCACCTGGGACAGGCAAACGCGCTATTATAAGAAACTCTTT.

The table lists this clone with a few counts. The protein that TCRdb holds for this DNA derives from a much larger clone and differs from the translated DNA at residue 8, which likely indicates a read error; the protein shown here is translated from the DNA. The gene calls are TRGV8 and TRGJ1 or TRGJ2. The J gene comes from matching the DNA to germline here; TCRdb lacks it. This CDR3 comprises 14 residues. Germline V CDR1 and CDR2: VENAVY, YDSYNSRV. J lost 8 bases, V lost 2 bases, and 12 bases had no gene match. The CDR3: CATWDNSDRDKKLF. The CDR3 coding sequence is TGTGCCACCTGGGATAATTCGGATCGGGATAAGAAACTCTTT.

This clone has a count of ten or more. TCRdb attributes to this sequence the protein of a much larger clone, which differs from the DNA translation at residue 7; a read error is likely, and the protein displayed is translated from the DNA. V and J are TRGV9 and TRGJ1 or TRGJ2. The J gene, left out of TCRdb, was set here by checking the DNA against germline. Germline-derived CDR1 and CDR2 are GITISATS and ISYDGTV (reference sequence). With V trimmed by 3 bases and J by 9 bases, 8 bases remained unmatched. CDR3 length equals 12 residues. CDR3 nucleotides: TGTGCCTTGTGGGAGCCCGCGCCTAAGAAACTCTTT. Translated: CALWEPAPKKLF.

On this clone itself: The TCRdb record carries a much larger clone's protein, which differs from this DNA's translation at residue 12; a read error is the likely cause, and the protein listed here is the DNA translation. No call exists for the J gene, whereas the V gene is TRGV3. CDR1 and CDR2 (germline): VTNTFY, YDVSTARD (reference sequence). The CDR3 spans 14 residues. In DNA, the CDR3 is TGTGCCACCTGGGACAGCGACTGGTCCTATAAGAGACTCTTT. Translating it yields CATWDSDWSYKRLF.

Notes on this clone: This DNA's translation and the protein TCRdb lists, from a much larger clone, do not match at residue 9, likely due to a read error; the protein shown is translated from the DNA. The gene calls are TRGV4 and TRGJ1 or TRGJ2. No J gene is reported in TCRdb; it was inferred here by comparing the DNA with germline. The CDR3 length is 13 residues. CDR1 and CDR2 (germline): EGSTGY, YDSYTSSV. Trimming at V came to 0 bases and at J to 8 bases, leaving 7 bases not matched to a gene. The CDR3 region has the DNA TGTGCCACCTGGGATGGGTGGACTCATAAGAAACTCTTT. Protein sequence: CATWDGWTHKKLF.

At least ten counts were recorded for this clone. A much larger clone differs from this one at a single base, so this may be a read error. This chain joins TRGV9 and TRGJ1 or TRGJ2. The J gene is absent in TCRdb and was assigned here via DNA matching to germline. With 0 bases clipped from V and 3 bases from J, the junction kept 8 bases outside the gene matches. Germline values: CDR1 GITISATS, CDR2 ISYDGTV (reference sequence). The length of the CDR3 is 15 residues. The CDR3: CALWEVQASYYKKLF. As DNA, the CDR3 is TGTGCCTTGTGGGAGGTGCAGGCGAGTTATTATAAGAAACTCTTT.

In the case of this clone: With a far larger clone one base away, a read error is the likely cause. The same CDR3 can be traced to other DNA sequences in this sample. The V and J genes are TRGV3 and TRGJ1 or TRGJ2. TCRdb supplies no J gene; here it was assigned by aligning the nucleotide sequence to germline. Germline V CDR1 and CDR2: VTNTFY, YDVSTARD (reference sequence). The CDR3 covers 15 residues. The V and J ends lost 0 bases and 4 bases, in that order; junction bases with no gene match: 9. CDR3 sequence reads: CATWDRPVGYYKKLF. The CDR3 DNA sequence: TGTGCCACCTGGGACAGGCCCGTGGGGTATTATAAGAAACTCTTT.

The table lists this clone with a few counts. A read error is likely here: a far larger clone is one base away. The limits of the CDR3 on the DNA are not certain, so only TCRdb's listed CDR3 is given. The sample contains more than one DNA sequence encoding this CDR3. No J gene was assigned, while the V gene was called as TRGV9. Termini included, the CDR3 measures 33 amino acids. Germline-derived CDR1 and CDR2 are GITISATS and ISYDGTV (reference sequence). The chain's CDR3 is CALWEVQTIIIRNSLAVEQHLLSQVSIGRIQHF.

This clone was picked up many times. The TCRdb protein comes from a much larger clone and disagrees with this DNA's translation at residue 4, likely due to a read error; the protein given here is derived from the DNA. V usage is TRGV9 and J usage is TRGJ1 or TRGJ2. The J gene comes from matching the DNA to germline here; TCRdb lacks it. The germline V gene encodes CDR1 GITISATS and CDR2 ISYDGTV (reference sequence). This CDR3 spans 9 amino acids. Trimming took 7 bases from V and 12 from J; bases not matched to a gene: 6. The CDR3 reads CALCSRKLF. Written as DNA, the CDR3 is TGTGCCTTGTGTTCCCGGAAACTCTTT.

This clone was recorded at least ten times. A much larger clone differs by one base, so this may be a read error. Other DNA sequences in this sample translate to the same CDR3. CDR3 protein: CALWEVPQELGKKIKVF. DNA of the CDR3: TGTGCCTTGTGGGAGGTCCCCCAAGAGTTGGGCAAAAAAATCAAGGTATTT. This chain connects TRGV9 to TRGJP. CDR1 and CDR2 from the germline V gene are GITISATS and ISYDGTV (reference sequence). V was clipped by 1 base and J by 4 bases; unmatched bases: 4. CDR3 length: 17 amino acids.

Comments on this clone: The protein that TCRdb holds for this DNA derives from a much larger clone and differs from the translated DNA at residue 5, which likely indicates a read error; the protein shown here is translated from the DNA. CDR3 sequence (DNA): TGTGCCTTGTGGGGGCCCCCTTATTATTATGGTAAGAAACTCTTT. It specifies CALWGPPYYYGKKLF. The chain couples TRGV9 to TRGJ1 or TRGJ2. No J gene is reported in TCRdb; it was inferred here by comparing the DNA with germline. The CDR3 is made up of 15 amino acids. The V segment lost 5 bases and the J segment 9 bases; nucleotides outside the gene matches: 19. CDR1 is GITISATS and CDR2 is ISYDGTV in the germline V gene (reference sequence).

In its sample, this clone was seen many times. The chain is built from TRGV2 and TRGJ1 or TRGJ2. The J gene is absent in TCRdb and was assigned here via DNA matching to germline. The germline CDR1 and CDR2 sequences are EGSNGY and YDSYNSKV. This CDR3 region has 14 residues. V lost 4 bases, J lost 0 bases, and 6 bases stayed unmatched. The CDR3 region is CATWESSNYYKKLF. The CDR3 nucleotides are TGTGCCACCTGGGAGTCCTCGAATTATTATAAGAAACTCTTT.

This clone was found many times. TCRdb assigns this DNA the protein of a much larger clone, which departs from its translation at residue 6; this likely reflects a read error, and the protein shown comes from translating the DNA. The rearrangement links TRGV4 to TRGJP1. TCRdb supplies no J gene; here it was assigned by aligning the nucleotide sequence to germline. The trim removed 4 bases at V and 4 bases at J, leaving 3 bases unmatched. CDR3 length equals 13 residues. Germline assignment: CDR1 EGSTGY and CDR2 YDSYTSSV. For the CDR3, the DNA is TGTGCCACCTGGGACAGCACTGGTTGGTTCAAGATATTT. Protein sequence: CATWDSTGWFKIF.